This T cell receptor beta chain was profiled in a study of cytomegalovirus exposure and HLA in healthy donors. The wider study: The approximately 700 first-cohort repertoires shared a platform with the approximately 120 validation repertoires, as reported in a later analysis. Findings and limits, study-wide: Researchers reported that a few CMV-associated chains were confirmed in vitro as CMV antigen-specific. A list of more than 150 TCR beta chains associated with cytomegalovirus was given. Most TCR sequences were seen very rarely across donors, but some public TCRs occurred in many.

The method was immunoSEQ multiplex PCR; TCRdb's version includes in-frame clones alone and lacks a portion of them. This table has some 70,000 clones, around 97% appearing once. The CDR3 contains 15 residues. The V end was cut by 4 bases, the J end by 3 bases, with 15 bases between. In germline, CDR1 is KGHSH, CDR2 LQKENI. Regarding this clone: No antigen is known for it.

This TCR was recovered from a man younger than 30 in good health and CMV-seronegative. Sequencing was carried out using PBMCs. The chain employs TRBV18 and TRBJ1-1; possible D gene TRBD1, 6 bases. CDR3: CASSRAPGVDTEAFF. Written as DNA, the CDR3 is TGTGCCAGCTCACGGGCCCCAGGGGTAGACACTGAAGCTTTCTTT.